This T cell receptor (beta chain) derives from a study of shared clonotypes between healthy human individuals. Study as a whole: Those who served as donors were a couple of women and a few men between the ages of 18 and 49.

Each subset's genomic DNA was split evenly across several immunoSEQ plates. Unsorted PBMC samples were amplified in replicate PCRs containing approximately 300 ng DNA, 30,000 to 35,000 T cell genomes. Per the study methods: ImmunoSEQ output lacked quality scores and full-length reads, limiting matched filtering. The data were produced by immunoSEQ multiplex PCR, yet TCRdb's version contains in-frame clones alone and is incomplete. The DNA gave D and trimming, while V, J and clone size come from that table. Among fewer than 550,000 clones listed, over 60% were seen once. The TCR was taken from a woman in her 40s in good health. Some clones in this sample may be carry-over from other donors' samples. The sample taken for sequencing was PBMCs.

CDR3 DNA sequence: TGTGCCAGCAGTGGACAGGGACGCTCACGGGCTTTCTTT. It specifies CASSGQGRSRAFF. The chain recombines TRBV25-1 with TRBJ1-1, with 7 positions matching TRBD1. In germline, CDR1 is MGHDK, CDR2 SYGVNS. The CDR3 totals 13 residues. Trimming took 4 bases from V and 11 from J; bases not matched to a gene: 10. Based on the CDR3 plus reference TRBV25-1 and TRBJ1-1, the full variable domain is EADIYQTPRYLVIGTGKKITLECSQTMGHDKMYWYQQDPGMELHLIHYSYGVNSTEKGDLSSESTVSRIRTEHFPLTLESARPSHTSQYLCASSGQGRSRAFFGQGTRLTVV.